This T cell receptor beta chain originates from a study of post-analysis software for immune sequencing data. Study-wide context: The cohort encompassed relapsing-remitting, secondary progressive and progressive-relapsing multiple sclerosis disease courses.

The V end lost 3 bases, the J end lost 3 bases, and 12 bases lay between the germline ends. The CDR3 is 13 amino acids. CDR1 and CDR2 from the germline V gene are GTSNPN and SVGIG (reference sequence). Findings and caveats of the study: A significant reduction in normalized Chao1 diversity was observed in multiple sclerosis patients versus controls. Batch-mates among the samples co-clustered strongly by F measure. Four or five TRBV segments occurring more often in patients than controls included TRBV5-6, TRBV5-1 and TRBV20-1.

About this clonotype itself: Its target is not known.

cDNA libraries for TCR beta contained unique molecular identifiers. Researchers reported 400,000 to 550,000 cDNA molecules coming from approximately 0.91 to 9.4 million T cells. Using its own MiXCR run on the PCR reads, TCRdb lists one record per CDR3 protein. The table includes approximately 350,000 distinct CDR3 sequences, roughly 35% detected once. Specimen: blood. This receptor was taken from a girl between 10 and 17 years old with multiple sclerosis. The rearrangement joins TRBV30 to TRBJ2-7; D is uncertain. The CDR3 DNA reads TGTGCCTGGAGGAGTAAGGTGGGCTACGAGCAGTACTTC. Amino acid sequence: CAWRSKVGYEQYF.